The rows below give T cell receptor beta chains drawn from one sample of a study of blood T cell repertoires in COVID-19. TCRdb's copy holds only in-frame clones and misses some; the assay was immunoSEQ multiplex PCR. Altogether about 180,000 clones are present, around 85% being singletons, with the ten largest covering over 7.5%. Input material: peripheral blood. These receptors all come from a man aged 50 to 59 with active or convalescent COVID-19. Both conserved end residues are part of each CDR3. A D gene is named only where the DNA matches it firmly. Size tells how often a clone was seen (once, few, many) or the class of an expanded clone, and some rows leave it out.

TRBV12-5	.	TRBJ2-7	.	CASGRGQSYEQYF
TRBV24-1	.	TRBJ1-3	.	CATSDPGSSSGNTIYF
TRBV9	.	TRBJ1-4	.	CASSETGEKLFF
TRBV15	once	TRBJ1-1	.	CATSRDSTGTLNTEAFF
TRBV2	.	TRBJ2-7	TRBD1	CASSDNGWTGEPYF
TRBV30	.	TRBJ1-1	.	CAWKRTALNTEAFF
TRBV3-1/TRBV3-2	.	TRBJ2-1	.	CASSPRGAGVHFF
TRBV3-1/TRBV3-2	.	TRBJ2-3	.	CASSQGSPGDTQYF
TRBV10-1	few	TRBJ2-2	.	CASSAESYTGELFF
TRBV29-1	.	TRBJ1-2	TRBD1	CSGATTGGGGYTF
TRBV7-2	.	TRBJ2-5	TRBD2	CASSLGVAGGQETQYF
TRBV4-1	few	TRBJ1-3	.	CASSDRTVENTIYF
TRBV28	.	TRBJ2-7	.	CASSLGGGLSYEQYF
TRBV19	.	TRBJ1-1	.	CASSKRVTEAFF
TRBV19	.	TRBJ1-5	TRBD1	CASSISSTGVGQPQHF
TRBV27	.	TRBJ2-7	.	CASSNRQFSYEQYF
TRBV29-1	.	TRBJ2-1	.	CSVVPGSGYEQFF
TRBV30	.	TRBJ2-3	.	CAWASADTQYF
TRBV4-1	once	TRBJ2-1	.	CASSQDFGYEQFF
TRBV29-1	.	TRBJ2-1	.	CSVASGTQNNEQFF
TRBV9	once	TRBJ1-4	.	CASSWTDSNEKLFF
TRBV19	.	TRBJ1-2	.	CASSRNHYGNYGYTF